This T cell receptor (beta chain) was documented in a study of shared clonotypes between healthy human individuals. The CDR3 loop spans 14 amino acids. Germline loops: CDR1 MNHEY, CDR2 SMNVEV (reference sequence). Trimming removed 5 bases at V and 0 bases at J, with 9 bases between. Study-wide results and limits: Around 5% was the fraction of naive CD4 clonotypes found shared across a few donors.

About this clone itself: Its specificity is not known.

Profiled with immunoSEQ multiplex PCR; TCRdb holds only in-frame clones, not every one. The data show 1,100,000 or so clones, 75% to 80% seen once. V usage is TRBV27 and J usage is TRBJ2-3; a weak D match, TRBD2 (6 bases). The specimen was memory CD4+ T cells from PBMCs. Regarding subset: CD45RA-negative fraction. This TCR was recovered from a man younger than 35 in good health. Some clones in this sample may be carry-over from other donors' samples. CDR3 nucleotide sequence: TGTGCCAGCAGTCCCGCGGGAAGCACAGATACGCAGTATTTT. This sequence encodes CASSPAGSTDTQYF.